This TCR beta chain emerged from a study of human T cells and chemical hapten exposure. Study-wide context: 2% DPC applied to an approximately 2 cm by approximately 2 cm arm area sensitized donors. Study-level results: Following DPC sensitization, TCRs present above 1 in 1000 frequency showed no change.

There are a few counts of this clonotype. Its target is unknown. Time point reported: patch test 1, 2 weeks after DPC sensitization. Indicated treatment: therapeutic diphenylcyclopropenone sensitization with weekly scalp DPC. Blood was collected ahead of every patch test applied. Each CDR3 protein gets one entry after TCRdb re-called the RACE reads with MiXCR. The sample has some 350,000 distinct CDR3 sequences, approximately 6.3% seen once. Sequencing was performed on whole blood, taken in connection with sensitization to the hapten diphenylcyclopropenone (DPC). The TCR comes from a woman under 30 with alopecia areata. Some clones in this sample may be carry-over from other donors' samples.

CDR3 region: CASSLDPSNEQFF. The CDR3, as DNA: TGTGCCAGCAGCTTAGATCCCAGCAATGAGCAGTTCTTC. The V and J genes are TRBV7-2 and TRBJ2-1, with D uncertain. CDR1 and CDR2 (germline): SGHTA, FQGNSA. The CDR3 runs to 13 residues. Trimming pared 1 base from V and 6 bases from J, leaving 7 bases between.